Included here is one TCR beta chain sequence, with context. This clonotype was picked up a small number of times. Its antigen target is currently unknown. No base qualities exist here, and no much larger clone lies one base off it. The entry originates in a study of T cells in Graves' hyperthyroidism and ophthalmopathy (dated by TCRdb to about 2019). With respect to the entire study: TCR V-J signatures able to tell the groups apart were searched for in a discovery cohort of 90 to 100 patients, of whom more than 40 had Graves' ophthalmopathy and about 60 had stable Graves' hyperthyroidism. Whether ophthalmopathy could be predicted prospectively was tested in an independent validation cohort made up of roughly 19 hyperthyroidism patients plus 17 patients who later progressed to ophthalmopathy. The roughly 91 discovery patients were randomly divided into training and test sets at a 7:3 ratio. In addition, the study compared T-cell repertoires in thyroid tissue and in blood from roughly 6 Graves' hyperthyroidism patients. Following sampling, methimazole starting at 30 mg daily was given to hyperthyroidism patients, and high-dose intravenous methylprednisolone was given to ophthalmopathy patients. TCR Vbeta CDR3 sequencing of roughly 140 peripheral blood samples (over 40 ophthalmopathy, 75 hyperthyroidism and roughly 17 progressor patients) is reported in the paper. Here is what the overall study found, with its caveats: During validation, the model predicted progression to ophthalmopathy a median of approximately six months ahead of onset, with around 71% sensitivity and 72% to 85% specificity. No statistical method was used to set the sample size in advance, and investigators knew the group allocation. Most expanded thyroid clonotypes (frequency above 0.001) were also found in blood, which suggests that blood repertoires may mirror thyroid immune responses. Ophthalmopathy was separated from stable hyperthyroidism by a 13 V-J signature model, with approximately 86% sensitivity and about 84% specificity obtained in cross-validation and 80%/75% obtained in testing.

A patient counted as having stable Graves' hyperthyroidism if no progression to ophthalmopathy occurred over 18 months of follow-up. Hyperthyroidism patients were newly diagnosed, with disease duration under 2 months, and aged 18 to 65 years. Any patient with an uncontrolled infection, another autoimmune disease, pregnancy or lactation was excluded. Diagnoses relied on clinical symptoms, serum thyroxine and TRAb, thyroid ultrasound and orbital computed tomography. Trizol reagent was used to extract total RNA, and RNA quality was then checked on an Agilent 2100 Bioanalyzer. For this chain, trimming is 10 bases at the V end and 4 bases at the J end, and the number of junction bases without a gene match is 5. CDR1 and CDR2 are read off the germline V gene (reference sequence) as LNHDA and SQIVND. Inclusive of the bounding cysteine and phenylalanine, the CDR3 is 13 residues long. The CDR3 DNA has 39 bases and is translated from base 1.

TCR beta CDR3 regions were amplified from RNA transcripts. A first-round RT-PCR of the TCR CDR3 used the HTBI primer set with the Qiagen OneStep RT-PCR kit. The libraries were constructed in a second round of multiplex PCR and then size-selected and purified. Sequencing of the libraries was done on an Illumina HiSeq2000 using paired-end 100 bp reads. The original methods were these. Raw data were processed with SOAPnuke, discarding reads with adapters, uncalled bases, mean Phred below 15, or no exact constant-primer or identifier match. High-quality paired reads were merged with COPE v1.2.5, and unique nucleotide sequences were defined as clonotypes. Clonotypes were aligned to IMGT TRBV, TRBD and TRBJ reference segments using MiTCR v1.1. Only V-J combinations with frequency above 0.0001, covering about 99% of repertoires, were analysed. A TCS score was defined as the ratio of F50 (clonal expansion) to E x V (chaos), with BLOSUM62-based TCRdist applied between CDR3 peptides within each V-J. Welch's t-statistics and random forest reduced roughly 500 V-J features to around 14, which were used in a naive Bayes classifier (R e1071). TCRdb reworked the public reads: Q25 trimming with fastp, MiXCR clone assembly, productive beta chains retained. For every CDR3 protein sequence, its rows merge into one entry that carries the most common genes and DNA. The V and J calls were not made by the authors but by TCRdb's processing. Counted in this sample were about 560,000 distinct CDR3 sequences; around 45% of them appeared once. Of the sample, about 7.8% falls within the top ten clones.

Sequenced material: peripheral blood or thyroid tissue (not recorded which). The clonotype comes from a woman under 30 with Graves' hyperthyroidism. Donor details come from another sample of the same person, matched by shared clones. Recombination connected TRBV19 to TRBJ1-5; the junction holds 9 bases that match TRBD1. The DNA sequence follows: TGTGCCACTCGACAGGGGGGGAATCAGCCCCAGCATTTT. It specifies CATRQGGNQPQHF.